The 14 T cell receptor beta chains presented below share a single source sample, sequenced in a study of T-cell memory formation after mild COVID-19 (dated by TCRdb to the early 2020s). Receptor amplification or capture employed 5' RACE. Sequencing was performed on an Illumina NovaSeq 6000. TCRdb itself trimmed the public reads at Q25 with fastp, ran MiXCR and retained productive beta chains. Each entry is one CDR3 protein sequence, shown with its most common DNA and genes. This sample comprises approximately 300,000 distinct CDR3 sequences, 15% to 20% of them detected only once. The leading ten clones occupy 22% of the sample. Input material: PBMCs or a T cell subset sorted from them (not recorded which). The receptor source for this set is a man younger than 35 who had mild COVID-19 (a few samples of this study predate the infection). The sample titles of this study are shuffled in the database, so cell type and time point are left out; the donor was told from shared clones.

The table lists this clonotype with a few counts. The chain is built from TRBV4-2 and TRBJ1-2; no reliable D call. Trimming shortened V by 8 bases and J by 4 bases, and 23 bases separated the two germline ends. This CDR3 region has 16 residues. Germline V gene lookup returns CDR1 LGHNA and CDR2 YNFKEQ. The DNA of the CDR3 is TGTGCCAGCGCCCCGTCCCGAAGCCGCGAATTCTATGGCTACACCTTC. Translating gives CASAPSRSREFYGYTF.

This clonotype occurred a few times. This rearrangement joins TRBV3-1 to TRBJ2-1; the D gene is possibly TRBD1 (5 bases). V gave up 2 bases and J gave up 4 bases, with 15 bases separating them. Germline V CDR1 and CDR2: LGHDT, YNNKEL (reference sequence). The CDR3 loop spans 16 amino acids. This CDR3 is CASSQKGVFGYNEQFF. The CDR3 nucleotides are TGTGCCAGCAGCCAAAAAGGGGTATTCGGTTACAATGAGCAGTTCTTC.

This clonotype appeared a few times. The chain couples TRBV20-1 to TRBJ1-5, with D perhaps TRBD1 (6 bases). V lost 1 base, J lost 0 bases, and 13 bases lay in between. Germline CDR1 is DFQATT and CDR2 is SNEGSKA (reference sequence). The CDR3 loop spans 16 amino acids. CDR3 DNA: TGCAGTGCTAGAGGTCAGGGGCTGGGTAGCAATCAGCCCCAGCATTTT. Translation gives CSARGQGLGSNQPQHF.

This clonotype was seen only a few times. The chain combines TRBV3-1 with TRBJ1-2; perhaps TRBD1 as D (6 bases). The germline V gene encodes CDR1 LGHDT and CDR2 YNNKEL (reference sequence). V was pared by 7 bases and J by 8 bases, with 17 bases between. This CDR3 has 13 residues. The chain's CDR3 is CASKRGIQGGYTF. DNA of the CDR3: TGTGCCAGCAAGAGGGGGATCCAGGGAGGCTACACCTTC.

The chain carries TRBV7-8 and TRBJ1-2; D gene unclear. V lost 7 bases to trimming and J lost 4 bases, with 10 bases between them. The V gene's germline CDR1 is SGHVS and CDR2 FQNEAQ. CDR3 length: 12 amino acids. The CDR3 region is CASTAAGYGYTF. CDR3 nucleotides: TGTGCCAGCACGGCGGCAGGCTATGGCTACACCTTC.

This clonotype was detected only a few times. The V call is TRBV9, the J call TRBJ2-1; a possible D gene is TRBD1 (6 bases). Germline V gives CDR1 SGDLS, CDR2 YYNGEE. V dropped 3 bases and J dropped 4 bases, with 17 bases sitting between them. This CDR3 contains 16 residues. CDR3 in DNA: TGTGCCAGCAGCGCAGGGACAAGCAACCTATACAATGAGCAGTTCTTC. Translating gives CASSAGTSNLYNEQFF. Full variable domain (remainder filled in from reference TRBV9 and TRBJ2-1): DSGVTQTPKHLITATGQRVTLRCSPRSGDLSVYWYQQSLDQGLQFLIQYYNGEERAKGNILERFSAQQFPDLHSELNLSSLELGDSALYFCASSAGTSNLYNEQFFGPGTRLTVL.

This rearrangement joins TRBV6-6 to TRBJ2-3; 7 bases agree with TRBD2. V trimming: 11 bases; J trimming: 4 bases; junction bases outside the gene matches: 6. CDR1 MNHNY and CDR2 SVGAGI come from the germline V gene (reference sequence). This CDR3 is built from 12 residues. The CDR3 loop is CASGLVSDTQYF. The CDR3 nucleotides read TGTGCCTCCGGACTAGTCTCAGATACGCAGTATTTT.

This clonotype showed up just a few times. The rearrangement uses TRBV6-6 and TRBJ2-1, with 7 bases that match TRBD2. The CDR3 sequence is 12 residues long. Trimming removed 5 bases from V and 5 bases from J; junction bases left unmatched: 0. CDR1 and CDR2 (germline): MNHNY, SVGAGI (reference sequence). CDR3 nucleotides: TGTGCCAGCAGTAGCGGGAACAATGAGCAGTTCTTC. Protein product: CASSSGNNEQFF.

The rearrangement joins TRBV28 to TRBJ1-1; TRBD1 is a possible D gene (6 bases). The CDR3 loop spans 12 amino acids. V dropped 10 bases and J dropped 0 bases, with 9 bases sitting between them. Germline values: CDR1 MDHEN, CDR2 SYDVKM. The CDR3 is CANRALNTEAFF. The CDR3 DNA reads TGTGCCAACAGGGCCCTGAACACTGAAGCTTTCTTT.

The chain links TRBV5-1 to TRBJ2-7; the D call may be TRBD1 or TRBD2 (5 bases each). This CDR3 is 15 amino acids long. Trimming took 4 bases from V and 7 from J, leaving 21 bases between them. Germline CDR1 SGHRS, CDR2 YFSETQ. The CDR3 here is CASSPVRGAVREQYF. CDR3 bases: TGCGCCAGCAGCCCCGTAAGGGGAGCAGTACGGGAGCAGTACTTC.

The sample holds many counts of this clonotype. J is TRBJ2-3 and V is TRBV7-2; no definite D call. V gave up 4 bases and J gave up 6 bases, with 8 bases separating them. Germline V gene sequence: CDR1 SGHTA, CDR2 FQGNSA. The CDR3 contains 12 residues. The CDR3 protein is CASSWLRDTQYF. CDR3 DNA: TGTGCCAGCAGCTGGCTTAGGGATACGCAGTATTTT. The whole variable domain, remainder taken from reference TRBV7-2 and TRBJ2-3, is GAGVSQSPSNKVTEKGKDVELRCDPISGHTALYWYRQSLGQGLEFLIYFQGNSAPDKSGLPSDRFSAERTGGSVSTLTIQRTQQEDSAVYLCASSWLRDTQYFGPGTRLTVL.

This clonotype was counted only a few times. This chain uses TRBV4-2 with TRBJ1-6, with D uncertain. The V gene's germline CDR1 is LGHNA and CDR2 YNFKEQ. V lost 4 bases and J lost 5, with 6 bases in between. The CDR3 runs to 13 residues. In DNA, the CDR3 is TGTGCCAGCAGCCCGAGGAATAATTCACCCCTCCACTTT. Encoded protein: CASSPRNNSPLHF.

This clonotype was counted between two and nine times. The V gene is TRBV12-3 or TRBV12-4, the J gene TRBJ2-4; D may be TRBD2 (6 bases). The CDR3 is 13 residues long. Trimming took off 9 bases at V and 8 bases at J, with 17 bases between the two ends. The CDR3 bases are TGTGCCAGTGGGTGGGGGGACGGACACATTCAGTACTTC. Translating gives CASGWGDGHIQYF.

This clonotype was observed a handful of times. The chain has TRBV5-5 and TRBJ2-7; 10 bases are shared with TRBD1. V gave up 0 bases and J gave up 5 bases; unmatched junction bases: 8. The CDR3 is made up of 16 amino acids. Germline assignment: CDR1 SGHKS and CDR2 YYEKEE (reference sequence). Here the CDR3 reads CASSLGVGQGRNEQYV. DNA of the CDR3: TGTGCCAGCAGCTTGGGGGTGGGACAGGGGAGGAACGAGCAGTACGTC.